This T cell receptor beta chain was recovered during a study of OX40 agonist ivuxolimab in advanced cancers. Study-wide context: Patients got intravenous ivuxolimab at 0.01 to 10 mg/kg every 2 weeks.

Profiling relied on immunoSEQ multiplex PCR, and the TCRdb table lists in-frame clones only, not all of them. The sample includes some 39,000 clones, approximately 79% seen only once; the top ten take roughly 10%. This TCR was sampled from an adult with an advanced solid tumor such as melanoma, head and neck, liver or kidney cancer. Material: CD4+ or CD8+ T cells sorted from blood, obtained in a trial of the OX40 agonist ivuxolimab.

The CDR3, as DNA: TGTGCCAGCAGTTACGGGGCGGCCTACGAGCAGTACTTC. Protein: CASSYGAAYEQYF. The chain links TRBV6-6 to TRBJ2-7; maybe TRBD1 (5 bases). Germline lookup yields CDR1 MNHNY and CDR2 SVGAGI (reference sequence). Trimming removed 2 bases at V and 2 bases at J, with 7 bases between. CDR3 length equals 13 residues.